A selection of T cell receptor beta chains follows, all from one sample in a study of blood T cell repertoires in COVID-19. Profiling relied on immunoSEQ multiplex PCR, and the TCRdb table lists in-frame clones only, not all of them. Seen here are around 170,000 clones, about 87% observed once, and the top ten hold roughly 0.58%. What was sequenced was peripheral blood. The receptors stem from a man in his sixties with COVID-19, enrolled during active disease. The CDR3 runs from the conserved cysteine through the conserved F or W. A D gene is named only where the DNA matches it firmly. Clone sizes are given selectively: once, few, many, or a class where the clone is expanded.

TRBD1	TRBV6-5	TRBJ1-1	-	TGTGCCAGCAGTTGGACAGGGGGCGCGAACACTGAAGCTTTCTTT	CASSWTGGANTEAFF
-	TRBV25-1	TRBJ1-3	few	TGTGCCAGCGCCGCGGGGACTGGAAACACCATATATTTT	CASAAGTGNTIYF
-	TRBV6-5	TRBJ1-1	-	TGTGCCAGCAGGAAGCCCCTTGGGGCCCGCACTGAAGCTTTCTTT	CASRKPLGARTEAFF
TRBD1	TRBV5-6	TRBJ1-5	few	TGTGCCAGCAGCCCCGGACAGGATCATCAGCCCCAGCATTTT	CASSPGQDHQPQHF
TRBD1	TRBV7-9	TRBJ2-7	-	TGTGCCAGCAGCTTGCAGGGGGCCTACGAGCAGTACTTC	CASSLQGAYEQYF
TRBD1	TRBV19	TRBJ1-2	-	TGTGCCAGTAGACCCCATGACAGGGGCGGCGGCTACACCTTC	CASRPHDRGGGYTF
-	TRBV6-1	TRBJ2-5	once	TGTGCCAGCAGTGCACAGGGGCCCGCGGGGGAGACCCAGTACTTC	CASSAQGPAGETQYF
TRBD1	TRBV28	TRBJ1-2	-	TGTGCCAGCAGTTTAGCAGGGGGCAACTATGGCTACACCTTC	CASSLAGGNYGYTF
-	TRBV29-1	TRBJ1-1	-	TGCAGCGTCCCGACGGAGGTCAACACTGAAGCTTTCTTT	CSVPTEVNTEAFF
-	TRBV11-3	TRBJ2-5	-	TGTGCCAGCAGCCCGCGGACAGAAGAGACCCAGTACTTC	CASSPRTEETQYF
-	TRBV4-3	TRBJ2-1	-	TGCGCCAGCAGCCAAGAGGATCGGGGGAACAATGAGCAGTTCTTC	CASSQEDRGNNEQFF
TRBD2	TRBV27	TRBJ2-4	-	TGTGCCAGCAGTTTAAGGGCTAGCGGGGGTGAATACAAAAACATTCAGTACTTC	CASSLRASGGEYKNIQYF
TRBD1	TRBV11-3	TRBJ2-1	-	TGTGCCAGCAGCTCGGGACAGGGGAGTGAGCAGTTCTTC	CASSSGQGSEQFF
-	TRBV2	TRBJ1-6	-	TGTGCCAGCAGGCGCTGGACAGAGGGATCACCCCTCCACTTT	CASRRWTEGSPLHF
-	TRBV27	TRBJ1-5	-	TGTGCCAGCGGTGACACTCAGGGCGGTGGCCAGCCCCAGCATTTT	CASGDTQGGGQPQHF
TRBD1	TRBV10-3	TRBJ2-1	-	TGTGCCATCAGCGACAGGGGAAGATACTACAATGAGCAGTTCTTC	CAISDRGRYYNEQFF
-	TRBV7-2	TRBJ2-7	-	TGTGCCAGCAGCTTAGGCAGGGTCGGCTACGAGCAGTACTTC	CASSLGRVGYEQYF
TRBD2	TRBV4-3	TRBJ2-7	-	TGCGCCAGCAGCCAAGATGCCGGGACTAGCGGGAGTCTGAACGAGCAGTACTTC	CASSQDAGTSGSLNEQYF
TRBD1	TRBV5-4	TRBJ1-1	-	TGTGCCAGCAGCTTTCCCACCGGGACAGGGAACACTGAAGCTTTCTTT	CASSFPTGTGNTEAFF
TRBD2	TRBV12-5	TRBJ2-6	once	TGTGCTAGTGGTTTTAGCGGGTTCAGCTCTGGGGCCAACGTCCTGACTTTC	CASGFSGFSSGANVLTF
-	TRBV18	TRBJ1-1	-	TGTGCCAGCTCACCACGGGAGGGGGGGCCGGGCACTGAAGCTTTCTTT	CASSPREGGPGTEAFF
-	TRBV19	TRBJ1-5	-	TGTGCCAGTAGTATGTCCAGGGGCAATCAGCCCCAGCATTTT	CASSMSRGNQPQHF
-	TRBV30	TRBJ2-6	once	TGTGCCTGGAGTGTTCCAGGGAACTCTGGGGCCAACGTCCTGACTTTC	CAWSVPGNSGANVLTF
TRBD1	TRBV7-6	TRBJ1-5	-	TGTGCCAGCAGCTTAGGGACAGGGGGCTGGACCAATCAGCCCCAGCATTTT	CASSLGTGGWTNQPQHF
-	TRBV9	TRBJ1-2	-	TGTGCCAGCAGCGTAGATATAGGGGCCAACGACTATGGCTACACCTTC	CASSVDIGANDYGYTF
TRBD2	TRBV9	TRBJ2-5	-	TGTGCCAGCAGCTCGGGACTAGCGGGAGGGGCCCAGTACTTC	CASSSGLAGGAQYF
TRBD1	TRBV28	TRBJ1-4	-	TGTGCCAGCAGTCATCCTACAACGGACAGGGGAGTTTTT	CASSHPTTDRGVF
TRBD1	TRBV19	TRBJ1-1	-	TGTGCCAGTAGTATCGCAGGGGGGACTGAAGCTTTCTTT	CASSIAGGTEAFF
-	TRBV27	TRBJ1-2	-	TGTGCCAGCAGTTTTCTCCCCAACTATGGCTACACCTTC	CASSFLPNYGYTF
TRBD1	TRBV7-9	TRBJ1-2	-	TGTGCCAGCAGCATCAGACAGGGGGCTAACTATGGCTACACCTTC	CASSIRQGANYGYTF
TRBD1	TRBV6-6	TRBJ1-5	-	TGTGCCAGCAGTCCGACAGGGCCCAAACAGCCCCAGCATTTT	CASSPTGPKQPQHF
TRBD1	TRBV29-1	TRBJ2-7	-	TGCAGCGCCCGGGACAGGCTCACCTACGAGCAGTACTTC	CSARDRLTYEQYF
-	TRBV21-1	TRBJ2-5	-	TGTGCCAGCAGCAAAGCTAGGGGCTTGGAGACCCAGTACTTC	CASSKARGLETQYF
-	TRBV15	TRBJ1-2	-	TGTGCCACCAGCAATGGAGTGTATGGCTACACCTTC	CATSNGVYGYTF
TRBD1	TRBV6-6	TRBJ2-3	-	TGTGCCAGCAGTAACTCGCGGGGACAGGGGCCCAAGGGGTATTTT	CASSNSRGQGPKGYF
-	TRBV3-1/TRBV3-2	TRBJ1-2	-	TGTGCCAGCAGCCAAGATCAGGCAGGAAACTATGGCTACACCTTC	CASSQDQAGNYGYTF
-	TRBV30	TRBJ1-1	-	TGTGCCTGGACGGCAGGGAACACTGAAGCTTTCTTT	CAWTAGNTEAFF
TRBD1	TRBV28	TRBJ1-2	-	TGTGCCAGCAGTTCGGGGGGACAGGGAGTATATGGCTACACCTTC	CASSSGGQGVYGYTF
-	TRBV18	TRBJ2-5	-	TGTGCCAGCTCACCACGGACACTACAAGAGACCCAGTACTTC	CASSPRTLQETQYF
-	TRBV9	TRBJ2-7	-	TGTGCCAGCAGCGTAGGGTGGTCGGGCTCCTACGAGCAGTACTTC	CASSVGWSGSYEQYF
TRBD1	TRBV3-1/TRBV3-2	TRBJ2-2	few	TGTGCCAGCAGCGATAGTACAGGGGGACTCACCGGGGAGCTGTTTTTT	CASSDSTGGLTGELFF
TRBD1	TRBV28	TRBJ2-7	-	TGTGCCAGCAGCCCTCAGGGAGGACAGGGGTATGACGAGCAGTACTTC	CASSPQGGQGYDEQYF
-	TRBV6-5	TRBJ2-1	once	TGTGCCAGCAGTTACTCGTTATCTAGCTCCTACAATGAGCAGTTCTTC	CASSYSLSSSYNEQFF
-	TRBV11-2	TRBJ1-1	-	TGTGCCAGCAGCTTGCTAGAAGGACTCCGGAACACTGAAGCTTTCTTT	CASSLLEGLRNTEAFF
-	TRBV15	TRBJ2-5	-	TGTGCCACCAGCAGAGAACCGACAGAGCCGGGGAGGGAGACCCAGTACTTC	CATSREPTEPGRETQYF
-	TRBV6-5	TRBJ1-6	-	TGTGCCAGCAGTTACTCGATTGGTACAGTGAATTCACCCCTCCACTTT	CASSYSIGTVNSPLHF
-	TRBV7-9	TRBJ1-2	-	TGTGCCAGCAGCTTAAGTGGAGGACCTAGTGGCTACACCTTC	CASSLSGGPSGYTF
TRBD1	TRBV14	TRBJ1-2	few	TGTGCCAGCAGCCACCTGGACAGGGACCAGCCCGTGGACACCTTC	CASSHLDRDQPVDTF
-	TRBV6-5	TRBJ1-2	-	TGTGCCAGCAGCCGACAAGGACAGCCAAACTATGGCTACACCTTC	CASSRQGQPNYGYTF
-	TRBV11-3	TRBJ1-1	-	TGTGCCAGCAGCTTTGCAGGGCCGGACACTGAAGCTTTCTTT	CASSFAGPDTEAFF
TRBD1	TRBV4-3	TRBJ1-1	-	TGCGCCAGCAGCCAAGAGGACAGGAGCTACACTGAAGCTTTCTTT	CASSQEDRSYTEAFF
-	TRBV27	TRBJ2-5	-	TGTGCCAGCAGTCCACGACGGGGGAACCAAGAGACCCAGTACTTC	CASSPRRGNQETQYF